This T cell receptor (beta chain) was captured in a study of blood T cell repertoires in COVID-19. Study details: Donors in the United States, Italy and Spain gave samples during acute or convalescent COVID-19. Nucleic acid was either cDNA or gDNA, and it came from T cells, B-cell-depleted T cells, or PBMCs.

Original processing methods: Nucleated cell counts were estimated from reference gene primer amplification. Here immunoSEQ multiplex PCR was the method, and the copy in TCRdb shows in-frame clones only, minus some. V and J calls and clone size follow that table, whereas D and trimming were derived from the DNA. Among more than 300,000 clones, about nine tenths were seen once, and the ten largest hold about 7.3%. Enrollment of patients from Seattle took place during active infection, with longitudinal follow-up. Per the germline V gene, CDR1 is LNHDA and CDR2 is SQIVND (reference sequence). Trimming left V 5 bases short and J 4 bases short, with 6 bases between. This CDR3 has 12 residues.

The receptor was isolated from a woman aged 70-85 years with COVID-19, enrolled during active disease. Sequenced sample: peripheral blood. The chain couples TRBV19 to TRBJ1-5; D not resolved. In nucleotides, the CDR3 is TGTGCCAGTAGTCTGCAGAATCAGCCCCAGCATTTT. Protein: CASSLQNQPQHF.